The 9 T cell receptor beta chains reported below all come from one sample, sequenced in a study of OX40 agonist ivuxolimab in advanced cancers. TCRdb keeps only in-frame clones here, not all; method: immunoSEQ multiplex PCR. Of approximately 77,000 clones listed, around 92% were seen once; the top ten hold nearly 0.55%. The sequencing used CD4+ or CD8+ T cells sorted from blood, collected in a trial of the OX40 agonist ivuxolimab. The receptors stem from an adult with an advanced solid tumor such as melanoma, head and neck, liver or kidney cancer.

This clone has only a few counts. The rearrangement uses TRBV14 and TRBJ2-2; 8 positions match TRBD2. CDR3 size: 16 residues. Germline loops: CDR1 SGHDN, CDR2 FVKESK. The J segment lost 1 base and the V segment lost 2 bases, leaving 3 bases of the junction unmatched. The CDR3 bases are TGTGCCAGCAGCCAATTCCTAGCGGGGAACACCGGGGAGCTGTTTTTT. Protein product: CASSQFLAGNTGELFF.

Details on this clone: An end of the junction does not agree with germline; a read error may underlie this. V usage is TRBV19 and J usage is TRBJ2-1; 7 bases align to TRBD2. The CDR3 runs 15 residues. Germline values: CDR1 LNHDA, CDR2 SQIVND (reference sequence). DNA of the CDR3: TGTGCCAGTAGTATAACGTCGCGGGACTACAGTGAGCAGTTCTTC. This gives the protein CASSITSRDYSEQFF.

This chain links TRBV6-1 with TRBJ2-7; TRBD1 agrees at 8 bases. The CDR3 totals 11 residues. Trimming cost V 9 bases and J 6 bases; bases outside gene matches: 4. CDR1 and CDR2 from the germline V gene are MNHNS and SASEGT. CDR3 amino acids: CASGQGGEQYF. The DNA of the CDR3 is TGTGCCAGTGGACAGGGAGGCGAGCAGTACTTC.

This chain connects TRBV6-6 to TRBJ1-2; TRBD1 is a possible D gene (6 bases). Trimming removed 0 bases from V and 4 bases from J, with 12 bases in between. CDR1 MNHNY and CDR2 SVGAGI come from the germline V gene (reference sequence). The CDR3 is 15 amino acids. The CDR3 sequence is CASSYSPTGGYGYTF. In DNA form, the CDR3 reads TGTGCCAGCAGTTACTCCCCGACAGGAGGCTATGGCTACACCTTC.

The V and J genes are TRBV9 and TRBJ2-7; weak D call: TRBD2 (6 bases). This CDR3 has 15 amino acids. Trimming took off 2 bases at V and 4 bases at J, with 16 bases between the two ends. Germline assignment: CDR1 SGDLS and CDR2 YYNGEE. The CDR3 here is CASSVTAGTAYEQYF. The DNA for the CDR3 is TGTGCCAGCAGCGTTACGGCGGGAACGGCATACGAGCAGTACTTC.

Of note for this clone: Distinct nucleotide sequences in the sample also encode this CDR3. CDR3 amino acids: CSVWEPDYEQYF. CDR3 DNA sequence: TGCAGTGTATGGGAGCCAGACTACGAGCAGTACTTC. The V and J genes are TRBV29-1 and TRBJ2-7; D may be TRBD2 (5 bases). The germline CDR1 and CDR2 sequences are SQVTM and ANQGSEA. The CDR3 loop spans 12 amino acids.

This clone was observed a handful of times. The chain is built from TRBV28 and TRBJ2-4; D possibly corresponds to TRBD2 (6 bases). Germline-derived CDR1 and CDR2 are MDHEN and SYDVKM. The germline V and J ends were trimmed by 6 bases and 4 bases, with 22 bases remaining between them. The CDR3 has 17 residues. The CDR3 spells CASRTTGEAPSKNIQYF. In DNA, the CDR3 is TGTGCCAGCAGAACGACGGGGGAAGCCCCCTCTAAAAACATTCAGTACTTC.

The CDR3 protein is CAWSGGSAGHEETQYF. The DNA for the CDR3 is TGTGCCTGGAGTGGGGGGTCGGCGGGTCATGAGGAGACCCAGTACTTC. The chain joins TRBV30 to TRBJ2-5, with D perhaps matching TRBD1 or TRBD2 (5 bases each). The CDR3 totals 16 residues. V shed 1 base and J shed 5 bases, with 20 bases lying between them. Germline CDR1 and CDR2: GTSNPN and SVGIG (reference sequence).

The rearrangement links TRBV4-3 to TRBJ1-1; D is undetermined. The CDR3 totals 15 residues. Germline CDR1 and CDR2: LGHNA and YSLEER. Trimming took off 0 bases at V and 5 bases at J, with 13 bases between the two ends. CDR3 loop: CASSQEPGLWTEAFF. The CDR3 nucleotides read TGCGCCAGCAGCCAAGAGCCAGGTTTGTGGACTGAAGCTTTCTTT.